One and the same sample provided the 26 T cell receptor beta chains below, sequenced in a study of tumor-infiltrating lymphocytes in primary liver carcinoma. The template, roughly 0.45 ug total RNA, yielded TCR beta cDNA made with a constant-region primer. Three nested multiplex PCR rounds of slightly modified ARM-PCR generated TCR beta libraries. A C-beta reverse primer was combined with TRBV1-TRBV30 forward primers in the first two PCR rounds, and each round had around 11 cycles. TCRdb reprocessed the multiplex PCR reads with MiXCR, giving one entry per CDR3 protein. The sample has just under 95,000 distinct CDR3 sequences, about 70% seen once. Unsorted bulk tissue, roughly 19-34 mg of it, served as the source for co-extraction of RNA and DNA. Sequencing was performed on tumor-adjacent normal liver tissue. These TCRs come from a man aged 40-49 years with primary liver carcinoma and hepatitis B virus infection.

A word on this clonotype: A read error may account for a junction end that differs from germline. V gene TRBV11-3 combines with J gene TRBJ2-1; D possibly corresponds to TRBD2 (5 bases). CDR1 is SGHNT and CDR2 is YENEEA in the germline V gene. The CDR3 sequence is 14 residues long. CDR3 DNA sequence: TGTGCCAGCAGCTCCCGGGGTGGCACCAATGGGCAGTTCTTC. Translated, it gives CASSSRGGTNGQFF.

Turning to this clonotype: No conserved phenylalanine or tryptophan is present at the end of the CDR3, so a read error is the likely explanation. It is unclear where the CDR3 begins or ends on the DNA, so no DNA is shown, and the CDR3 is as TCRdb lists it. This chain connects TRBV29-1 to TRBJ2-1; TRBD1 reflects the table's D call only, with no check against the DNA. Germline-derived CDR1 and CDR2 are SQVTM and ANQGSEA. 13 amino acids form the CDR3, both terminal residues included. The CDR3 is CSVAGTGGLEQSL.

V and J are TRBV5-6 and TRBJ2-5, with a possible D match to TRBD2 (6 bases). The CDR3 totals 13 residues. From germline, CDR1 is SGHDT and CDR2 YYEEEE. Trimming removed 6 bases at V and 9 bases at J, with 18 bases between. This CDR3 is CASNFIHSGAQYF. DNA of the CDR3: TGTGCCAGCAACTTCATCCATTCGGGGGCCCAGTACTTC.

The table lists this clonotype with many counts. This rearrangement joins TRBV6-5 to TRBJ1-1; no definite D call. V was shortened by 2 bases and J by 1 base, with 11 bases between the two germline ends. From germline, CDR1 is MNHEY and CDR2 SVGAGI. The length of the CDR3 is 15 residues. The CDR3, as DNA: TGTGCCAGCAGTTACCTCGGGAGAGAGAACACTGAAGCTTTCTTT. Protein: CASSYLGRENTEAFF.

This clonotype showed up many times. This chain uses TRBV10-1 with TRBJ2-2; D possibly matches TRBD1 or TRBD2 (5 bases each). Germline CDR1 is WNHNN and CDR2 is SYGVQD (reference sequence). The CDR3 extends over 13 amino acids. Trimming stripped 8 bases from V and 6 bases from J, with 13 bases between. The CDR3 loop reads CASSGGFSGELFF. The CDR3 DNA sequence: TGCGCCAGCTCTGGGGGTTTCTCCGGGGAGCTGTTTTTT.

About this clonotype itself: A read error may produce the germline difference seen at one junction end. The rearrangement uses TRBV11-3 and TRBJ2-3; D is perhaps TRBD2 (5 bases). The CDR3 has 15 amino acids. Germline lookup yields CDR1 SGHNT and CDR2 YENEEA. The CDR3 protein is CASSSCGGGSDTHYF. The CDR3 region has the DNA TGTGCCAGCAGCTCCTGTGGAGGAGGCTCAGATACGCATTATTTT.

Details on this clonotype: Without the conserved terminal phenylalanine or tryptophan, this CDR3 likely stems from a read error. The rearrangement links TRBV11-2 to TRBJ2-1; either TRBD1 or TRBD2 may supply D (5 bases each). Deletions cut 5 bases from V and 13 bases from J, with 15 bases between. The germline CDR1 and CDR2 sequences are SGHAT and FQNNGV. This CDR3 spans 12 amino acids. The DNA of the CDR3 is TGTGCCAGCAGCCTGGGGGTACGTGAACAGTTCTAC. This gives the protein CASSLGVREQFY.

As for this clonotype: A read error may explain this, as a much larger clone is one base away. The chain carries TRBV5-1 and TRBJ2-7; unclear D gene. The CDR3 sequence is 14 residues long. The ends were cut back, 0 bases at V and 1 base at J, with 8 bases in the middle. CDR1 is SGHRS and CDR2 is YFSETQ in the germline V gene. The chain's CDR3 is CASSLVPLSYEQYF. For the CDR3, the DNA is TGCGCCAGCAGCTTGGTGCCCTTATCCTACGAGCAGTACTTC.

This clonotype was seen at least ten times. This sequence joins TRBV14 and TRBJ1-1; D possibly corresponds to TRBD1 (5 bases). V lost 3 bases and J lost 9, with 14 bases in between. Germline V gene lookup returns CDR1 SGHDN and CDR2 FVKESK. The CDR3 covers 13 residues. CDR3 bases: TGTGCCAGCAGCCAGGTCGGAGGGGCTAAAGCTTTCTTT. Residues: CASSQVGGAKAFF.

This clonotype was seen ten or more times. V usage is TRBV6-1 and J usage is TRBJ2-7, with 12 bases identical to TRBD1. Germline V gives CDR1 MNHNS, CDR2 SASEGT. The CDR3 has 16 residues. V shed 1 base, J shed 5 bases, and the junction held 6 bases outside the gene matches. The CDR3 coding sequence is TGTGCCAGCAGTGAAGTTGGGACAGGGGGCTTCCACGAGCAGTACTTC. This gives the protein CASSEVGTGGFHEQYF.

This clonotype was counted at least ten times. The V gene is TRBV5-5, the J gene TRBJ2-7; D is uncertain. The germline V gene has CDR1 SGHKS and CDR2 YYEKEE (reference sequence). This CDR3 is built from 14 residues. Deletions cut 0 bases from V and 2 bases from J, with 9 bases between. DNA of the CDR3: TGTGCCAGCAGCTTGGTTGTCCAGGCCTACGAGCAGTACTTC. Amino acid sequence: CASSLVVQAYEQYF.

The rearrangement uses TRBV11-1 and TRBJ2-7; 12 bases align to TRBD2. This CDR3 has 15 residues. V gave up 4 bases and J gave up 12 bases; unmatched junction bases: 13. Germline CDR1 and CDR2: SGHAT and FQDESV (reference sequence). CDR3 bases: TGTGCCAGCAGCTATCTAGCGGGAGGGCAGTACGACCGGTACTTC. Amino acids: CASSYLAGGQYDRYF.

Worth noting for this clonotype: The germline gene is not matched at one end of the junction; a read error may be the cause. This sequence joins TRBV5-1 and TRBJ2-7; D is possibly TRBD1 (5 bases). Germline CDR1 reads SGHRS; CDR2 reads YFSETQ. CDR3 length: 13 residues. CDR3 nucleotides: TGCGCCAGCAGGAAGGGGTTCACCTACGAGCAGCACTTC. Protein sequence: CASRKGFTYEQHF.

This clonotype has a handful of counts. This may arise from a read error, as a much more abundant clone is one base away. The V and J genes are TRBV7-8 and TRBJ2-2; unclear D gene. Germline-derived CDR1 and CDR2 are SGHVS and FQNEAQ. The CDR3 spans 17 residues. The CDR3: CANSLSSGSDNTGELFF. The CDR3 nucleotides read TGTGCCAACAGCTTATCATCTGGTTCAGATAACACCGGGGAGCTGTTTTTT.

This clonotype was counted ten times or more. This sequence joins TRBV12-3 or TRBV12-4 and TRBJ1-5; D is ambiguous. The germline V and J ends were trimmed by 6 bases and 5 bases, with 14 bases remaining between them. The CDR3 covers 14 residues. In DNA form, the CDR3 reads TGTGCCAGCAGGCCCTTCGGACGGGATCAGCCCCAGCATTTT. Amino acid sequence: CASRPFGRDQPQHF.

A remark on this clonotype: This could be a read error, since a much larger clone is one nucleotide away. The chain couples TRBV5-6 to TRBJ2-1, with 8 positions matching TRBD1. The CDR3 totals 18 residues. Germline V lookup: CDR1 SGHDT, CDR2 YYEEEE. This CDR3 reads CTSSSMGDRLISYNEQFF. Here the CDR3 DNA reads TGTACCAGCAGCTCCATGGGGGACAGGTTAATATCCTACAATGAGCAGTTCTTC.

Remarks on this clonotype: At one end, the junction sequence differs from germline, possibly due to a read error. The V call is TRBV11-2, the J call TRBJ2-1, with D tentatively TRBD2 (6 bases). Germline assignment: CDR1 SGHAT and CDR2 FQNNGV. CDR3 size: 13 residues. This chain's CDR3 is CGSSLEEGTGRFF. As DNA, the CDR3 is TGTGGCAGCAGCTTAGAGGAGGGCACCGGCAGATTCTTC.

A single count supports this clonotype. The junction and the germline gene differ at one end; a read error may be behind it. The chain is built from TRBV4-1 and TRBJ2-7, with D possibly being TRBD2 (6 bases). The CDR3 consists of 14 residues. Germline V gene data show CDR1 as MGHRA and CDR2 as YSYEKL. CDR3 nucleotides: TGCACCAGCAGCCCCCGGGACTCGCTGATTGAGCAGTATTTC. Its translation: CTSSPRDSLIEQYF.

As concerns this clonotype: A much larger clone sits a single nucleotide away, making a read error possible. The chain uses TRBV5-5 and TRBJ2-5, with 7 bases aligning to TRBD1. The germline gives CDR1 SGHKS, CDR2 YYEKEE (reference sequence). The CDR3 is 16 amino acids. This chain's CDR3 is CANSPVPGQFQETQYF. The CDR3 DNA reads TGTGCCAACAGCCCAGTCCCGGGACAGTTCCAAGAGACCCAGTACTTC.

The genes are TRBV29-1 and TRBJ2-7, with TRBD1 matching 8 bases. The CDR3 sequence is 13 residues long. V dropped 8 bases and J dropped 5; count of bases not matched to a gene: 11. The germline CDR1 and CDR2 sequences are SQVTM and ANQGSEA. The CDR3 coding sequence is TGCAGCATGGGCCTCGACAGGGGTCACGAGCAGTACTTC. Translating it yields CSMGLDRGHEQYF.

With regard to this clonotype: Compared with germline, one end of the junction differs, possibly owing to a read error. The gene calls are TRBV12-3 or TRBV12-4 and TRBJ2-7; 9 bases agree with TRBD1. The CDR3 is 14 amino acids. Here the CDR3 reads CAISLRTGAGEQYF. The CDR3 region has the DNA TGTGCCATCAGTCTCCGGACAGGGGCGGGGGAGCAGTACTTC.

This clonotype has a count of ten or more. V is TRBV5-6 and J is TRBJ2-1; D possibly uses TRBD1 or TRBD2 (5 bases each). The germline V and J ends were trimmed by 0 bases and 6 bases, with 22 bases remaining between them. Germline V lookup: CDR1 SGHDT, CDR2 YYEEEE. CDR3 length: 18 amino acids. The CDR3 loop is CASSLAGTARQFVNEQFF. CDR3 DNA sequence: TGTGCCAGCAGCTTGGCCGGGACCGCGCGGCAATTCGTCAATGAGCAGTTCTTC.

Notes on this clonotype: A read error is likely, as this CDR3 ends without the conserved phenylalanine or tryptophan. This sequence joins TRBV6-6 and TRBJ2-5; 8 bases line up with TRBD2. The CDR3 has 15 residues. From germline, CDR1 is MNHNY and CDR2 SVGAGI (reference sequence). V was pared by 5 bases and J by 2 bases, with 7 bases of the junction left unmatched. The CDR3 protein is CASSLGTRGQETQYL. DNA for the CDR3: TGTGCCAGCAGTCTCGGGACTAGGGGGCAAGAGACCCAGTACCTC.

In the case of this clonotype: One end of the junction varies from germline; a read error may be responsible. The J gene is TRBJ2-5, the V gene TRBV11-2; a possible D gene is TRBD1 (6 bases). The germline V gene has CDR1 SGHAT and CDR2 FQNNGV. This CDR3 spans 11 amino acids. CDR3 sequence: CASSRSGDYNF. The CDR3 DNA reads as TGTGCCAGCAGTCGATCAGGGGATTACAACTTC. Using reference TRBV11-2 and TRBJ2-5 for the parts outside the CDR3, the full variable domain is EAGVAQSPRYKIIEKRQSVAFWCNPISGHATLYWYQQILGQGPKLLIQFQNNGVVDDSQLPKDRFSAERLKGVDSTLKIQPAKLEDSAVYLCASSRSGDYNFGPGTRLLVL.

The chain carries TRBV7-8 and TRBJ2-5; 9 nucleotides match TRBD2. There are 16 residues in the CDR3. CDR1 SGHVS and CDR2 FQNEAQ come from the germline V gene. Trimming took 9 bases from V and 5 from J; bases not matched to a gene: 16. The chain's CDR3 is CASRGGRVTLDETQYF. CDR3 DNA: TGTGCCAGTAGGGGCGGGAGGGTGACACTGGATGAGACCCAGTACTTC.

This clonotype was counted between two and nine times. One base away lies a much larger clone, so this may be a sequencing read error. J is TRBJ2-1 and V is TRBV29-1; 7 nucleotides match TRBD1. The germline gives CDR1 SQVTM, CDR2 ANQGSEA. The CDR3 extends over 13 amino acids. The CDR3 nucleotides are TGCAGCGTTGATGGACAGGTTGACAATAAGCAGTTCTTC. It encodes CSVDGQVDNKQFF.